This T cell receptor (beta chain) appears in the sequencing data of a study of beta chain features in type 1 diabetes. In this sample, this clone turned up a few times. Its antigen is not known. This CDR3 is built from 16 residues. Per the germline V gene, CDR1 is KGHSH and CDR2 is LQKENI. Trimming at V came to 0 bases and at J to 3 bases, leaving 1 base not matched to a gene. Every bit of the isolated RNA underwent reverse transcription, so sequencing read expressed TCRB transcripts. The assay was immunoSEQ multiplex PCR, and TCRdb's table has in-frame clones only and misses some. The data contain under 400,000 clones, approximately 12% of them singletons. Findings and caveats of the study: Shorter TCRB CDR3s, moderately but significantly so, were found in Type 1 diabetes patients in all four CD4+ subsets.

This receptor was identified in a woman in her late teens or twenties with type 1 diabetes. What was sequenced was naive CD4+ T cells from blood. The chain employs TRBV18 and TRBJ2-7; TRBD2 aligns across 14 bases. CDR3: CASSPPGTSGSYEQYF. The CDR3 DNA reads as TGTGCCAGCTCACCACCTGGGACTAGCGGGAGCTACGAGCAGTACTTC.